One sample yielded the 22 T cell receptor beta chains listed below, sequenced in a study of T cell repertoires in cytomegalovirus infection (dated by TCRdb to between 2019 and 2020). Per the publication, the treatment or condition label means: in vitro stimulation with specific CMV peptide epitopes to enrich CMV-specific T cells. Antigen specificity for these receptors is unknown. The instrument was an Illumina HiSeq 1500. The public reads were run again by TCRdb, first through fastp at Q25 and then through MiXCR, and only productive beta chains were kept. Every entry covers one CDR3 protein and lists the most common genes and DNA from its rows. Across this sample there are a few hundred thousand distinct CDR3 sequences, with 30% to 35% seen only once. The leading ten clones occupy under 20% of the sample. Sequenced material: cultured PBMCs, taken from culture after CMV antigen stimulation. These receptors all come from a human donor in good health (CMV status not recorded). Some clones in this sample may be carry-over from other donors' samples.

This chain links TRBV19 with TRBJ1-5; possibly TRBD1 for D (5 bases). Germline V gene data show CDR1 as LNHDA and CDR2 as SQIVND (reference sequence). CDR3 length: 13 residues. Trimming removed 6 bases from V and 4 bases from J, with 10 bases in between. CDR3 loop: CASRATGNQPQHF. The DNA of the CDR3 is TGTGCCAGTAGGGCAACAGGAAATCAGCCCCAGCATTTT.

The chain uses TRBV12-3 or TRBV12-4 and TRBJ2-7; D is tentatively TRBD1 or TRBD2 (5 bases each). There are 15 residues in the CDR3. The V end lost 3 bases, the J end lost 4 bases, and 16 bases lay between the germline ends. The CDR3 loop is CASSFQDIRGYEQYF. The DNA for the CDR3 is TGTGCCAGCAGTTTCCAGGACATCAGAGGGTACGAGCAGTACTTC.

The CDR3 here is CASSLSHREAFF. The CDR3 DNA is TGTGCCAGCAGCTTAAGTCACAGAGAAGCTTTCTTT. V is TRBV7-2 and J is TRBJ1-1; D remains unclear. The germline V gene has CDR1 SGHTA and CDR2 FQGNSA. The CDR3 spans 12 residues. V was pared by 2 bases and J by 8 bases, with 9 bases between.

This chain joins TRBV7-6 and TRBJ2-2; perhaps TRBD1 as D (5 bases). The CDR3 has 17 residues. In germline, CDR1 is SGHVS, CDR2 FNYEAQ. V was cut by 0 bases and J by 1 base, with 12 bases left in between. As DNA, the CDR3 is TGTGCCAGCAGCTTAGCCTCCCAGGGCGGGAACACCGGGGAGCTGTTTTTT. Translating gives CASSLASQGGNTGELFF.

This clonotype came up a few times. The rearrangement links TRBV19 to TRBJ2-1; 12 bases map to TRBD2. The CDR3 length is 16 residues. The J segment lost 8 bases and the V segment lost 5 bases, leaving 10 bases of the junction unmatched. Germline CDR1 reads LNHDA; CDR2 reads SQIVND (reference sequence). The CDR3 DNA sequence: TGTGCCAGTAGTCCCAGACTAGCGGGAGTGACTTATGAGCAGTTCTTC. This gives the protein CASSPRLAGVTYEQFF.

Only a few counts were recorded for this clonotype. The chain employs TRBV27 and TRBJ1-2, with D possibly matching TRBD1 (6 bases). The germline V and J ends were trimmed by 1 base and 5 bases, with 20 bases remaining between them. The CDR3 spans 17 residues. The germline gives CDR1 MNHEY, CDR2 SMNVEV (reference sequence). CDR3 region: CASSLFFRQGLGYGYTF. CDR3 sequence (DNA): TGTGCCAGCAGTTTATTTTTTCGCCAGGGGTTGGGATATGGCTACACCTTC.

The V and J genes are TRBV5-4 and TRBJ2-2, with 12 bases fitting TRBD2. The CDR3 covers 16 residues. The V gene end was trimmed by 4 bases and the J gene end by 7 bases; junction bases not matched to a gene: 8. Germline V gives CDR1 SGHNT, CDR2 YYREEE (reference sequence). CDR3 region: CASSLRTSGTGGELFF. The CDR3 nucleotides are TGTGCCAGCAGCCTCCGGACTAGCGGGACGGGCGGGGAGCTGTTTTTT.

Points on this clonotype: The conserved phenylalanine or tryptophan normally closing the CDR3 is absent here, so this likely arose from a read error. The V gene is TRBV7-6, the J gene TRBJ2-2; TRBD2 matches at 13 bases. The CDR3 loop spans 18 amino acids. J gave up 2 bases and V 2 bases, and 5 bases lay outside the gene matches. Germline CDR1 reads SGHVS; CDR2 reads FNYEAQ. DNA of the CDR3: TGTGCCAGCAGCTTAATGGGGACTAGCGGGATCAACACCGGGGAGCTGTTTTTA. Amino acid sequence: CASSLMGTSGINTGELFL.

The V and J genes are TRBV11-2 and TRBJ2-7; 7 bases match TRBD2. The germline CDR1 and CDR2 sequences are SGHAT and FQNNGV. This CDR3 is built from 16 residues. J was trimmed by 2 bases and V by 4 bases; bases with no gene match: 11. CDR3 amino acids: CASSSLAAPRPYEQYV. In DNA form, the CDR3 reads TGTGCCAGCAGCTCTCTAGCGGCCCCAAGACCCTACGAGCAGTACGTC.

To note about this clonotype: A read error may produce the germline difference seen at one junction end. The rearrangement links TRBV5-6 to TRBJ2-6; D might be TRBD2 (5 bases). CDR1 and CDR2 (germline): SGHDT, YYEEEE. The CDR3 runs to 11 residues. The CDR3 sequence is CASSPGEKWAF. DNA for the CDR3: TGTGCCAGCAGCCCTGGGGAGAAGTGGGCTTTC.

The chain recombines TRBV6-1 with TRBJ2-1, with 7 bases that match TRBD1. The CDR3 has 15 residues. In germline, CDR1 is MNHNS, CDR2 SASEGT. V shed 7 bases and J 7 bases; nucleotides not matched to a gene: 13. CDR3 coding DNA: TGTGCCAGCAACACGGATCACAACAGGGGTAATGAGCAGTTCTTC. Protein: CASNTDHNRGNEQFF.

J is TRBJ2-1 and V is TRBV12-3 or TRBV12-4; TRBD2 aligns across 12 bases. This CDR3 contains 22 residues. V lost 4 bases and J lost 1; bases outside the gene matches: 20. In DNA form, the CDR3 reads TGTGCCAGCAGTTACCCCCCCGCGCAAATGGGGACTAGCGGGCCTTCCTACAATGAGCAGTTCTTC. Protein: CASSYPPAQMGTSGPSYNEQFF.

CDR3 coding DNA: TGTGCCAGCGGACAGGTCAATCAGCCCCAGCATTTT. Translated: CASGQVNQPQHF. The V call is TRBV6-5, the J call TRBJ1-5, with 7 bases identical to TRBD1. The CDR3 consists of 12 residues. V shed 8 bases and J 3 bases; nucleotides not matched to a gene: 1. Germline loops: CDR1 MNHEY, CDR2 SVGAGI.

In its sample, this clonotype was seen a few times. V usage is TRBV7-9 and J usage is TRBJ1-3, with no clear D. Germline V gives CDR1 SEHNR, CDR2 FQNEAQ (reference sequence). CDR3 length: 15 residues. Deletions cut 1 base from V and 4 bases from J, with 11 bases between. In nucleotides, the CDR3 is TGTGCCAGCAGCTTAGTGTCGTTCTCGGGAAACACCATATATTTT. This gives the protein CASSLVSFSGNTIYF.

This clonotype was observed a handful of times. The chain carries TRBV10-2 and TRBJ2-1; 9 positions match TRBD2. Looked up from germline, CDR1 is WSHSY and CDR2 is SAAADI. The junction had 4 bases not matched to a gene; V was cut back by 6 bases and J by 4 bases. This CDR3 is built from 14 residues. The CDR3, as DNA: TGCGCCAGCAGCTGGACTAGCGCATACAATGAGCAGTTCTTC. Its protein is CASSWTSAYNEQFF.

The chain carries TRBV11-3 and TRBJ2-1, with D possibly matching TRBD1 (6 bases). There are 15 residues in the CDR3. V lost 0 bases, J lost 4 bases, and 10 bases lay in between. Per germline, CDR1 SGHNT and CDR2 YENEEA. CDR3 in DNA: TGTGCCAGCAGCTTAGAGGCGCAGGGGTACAATGAGCAGTTCTTC. This sequence encodes CASSLEAQGYNEQFF.

A few counts support this clonotype. The chain has TRBV11-2 and TRBJ2-1; possible D gene TRBD1, 6 bases. The CDR3 contains 13 residues. V lost 5 bases and J 9 bases, leaving 14 bases between the germline ends. Per germline, CDR1 SGHAT and CDR2 FQNNGV. CDR3 nucleotides: TGTGCCAGCAGCACCCCAGGGGCCAGTGAGCAGTTCTTC. Its translation: CASSTPGASEQFF.

In this sample, this clonotype turned up a few times. The V and J genes are TRBV7-8 and TRBJ2-7, with 8 bases matching TRBD2. The CDR3 is 15 residues long. Trimming removed 5 bases from V and 5 bases from J; junction bases left unmatched: 11. Germline V gene sequence: CDR1 SGHVS, CDR2 FQNEAQ. The CDR3 sequence: CASSATSWTSNEQYF. DNA for the CDR3: TGTGCCAGCAGCGCAACAAGTTGGACTAGCAACGAGCAGTACTTC.

The chain uses TRBV11-3 and TRBJ2-2; D is unclear. Germline values: CDR1 SGHNT, CDR2 YENEEA. V was cut by 6 bases and J by 7 bases, with 6 bases left in between. The CDR3 contains 11 residues. For the CDR3, the DNA is TGTGCCAGCAGATATAACGGGGAGCTGTTTTTT. Amino acid sequence: CASRYNGELFF.

This chain uses TRBV6-2 or TRBV6-3 with TRBJ1-1, with D hard to call. This CDR3 has 11 amino acids. CDR1 is MNHEY and CDR2 is SVGEGT in the germline V gene. Trimming took 2 bases from V and 11 from J, leaving 9 bases between them. The CDR3 region is CASSYAVGAFF. The CDR3 DNA sequence: TGTGCCAGCAGTTACGCCGTTGGGGCTTTCTTT.

The chain employs TRBV5-6 and TRBJ1-1; 10 bases are shared with TRBD1. There are 15 residues in the CDR3. After removal of 4 bases from V and 4 bases from J, the junction contained 7 bases not matched to a gene. Germline V CDR1 and CDR2: SGHDT, YYEEEE. The CDR3 DNA reads as TGTGCCAGCAGCACCGGGACAGGGGCGGCCACTGAAGCTTTCTTT. Translation: CASSTGTGAATEAFF. The full variable domain, in which reference TRBV5-6 and TRBJ1-1 provide the parts outside the CDR3, is DAGVTQSPTHLIKTRGQQVTLRCSPKSGHDTVSWYQQALGQGPQFIFQYYEEEERQRGNFPDRFSGHQFPNYSSELNVNALLLGDSALYLCASSTGTGAATEAFFGQGTRLTVV.

This clonotype has a count of ten or more. CDR3 sequence: CAILEPGGVEQYF. In nucleotides, the CDR3 is TGTGCCATCCTCGAACCCGGGGGGGTCGAGCAGTACTTC. The chain recombines TRBV10-3 with TRBJ2-7; TRBD2 aligns across 8 bases. Per the germline V gene, CDR1 is ENHRY and CDR2 is SYGVKD. The CDR3 runs 13 residues. J was trimmed by 6 bases and V by 8 bases; bases with no gene match: 9.